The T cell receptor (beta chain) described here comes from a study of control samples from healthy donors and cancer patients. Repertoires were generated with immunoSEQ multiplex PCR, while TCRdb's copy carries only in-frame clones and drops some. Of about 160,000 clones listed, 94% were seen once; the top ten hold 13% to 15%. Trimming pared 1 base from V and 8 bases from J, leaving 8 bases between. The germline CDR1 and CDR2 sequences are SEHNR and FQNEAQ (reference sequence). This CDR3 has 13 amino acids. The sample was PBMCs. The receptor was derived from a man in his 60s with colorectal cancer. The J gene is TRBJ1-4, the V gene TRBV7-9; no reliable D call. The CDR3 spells CASSLDDFEKLFF. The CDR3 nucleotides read TGTGCCAGCAGCTTAGACGACTTCGAAAAACTGTTTTTT.